This T cell receptor beta chain derives from a study of B cell selection in AIRE deficiency. This CDR3 is 15 amino acids long. V gave up 2 bases and J gave up 7 bases; unmatched junction bases: 3. Germline assignment: CDR1 SQVTM and CDR2 ANQGSEA. On this clone itself: Its specificity is not known.

Whole-study results and caveats: Tconv and Treg cells from AIRE-deficient patients resembled healthy donors in TCRBV usage, CDR3 length and diversity. CDR3s were shorter in shared Treg sequences, reflecting few non-templated nucleotide insertions. Patient Tconv cells held about 31% of Treg sequences shared by healthy donors.

The sorted conventional CD4 T cells were gated as CD4+CD127+. Method: immunoSEQ multiplex PCR; TCRdb's copy keeps in-frame clones and lacks some. This table holds 20,000 to 25,000 clones, 97% found once. The chain uses TRBV29-1 and TRBJ2-1; 15 nucleotides align to TRBD2. The sequence was collected from a human donor with AIRE deficiency. The sequenced material came from conventional CD4+ T cells sorted from PBMCs. CDR3 bases: TGCAGCGTTGAATTGGGGACTAGCGGGGGGAATGAGCAGTTCTTC. Protein: CSVELGTSGGNEQFF.